This T cell receptor (beta chain) was identified during a study of shared clonotypes between healthy human individuals (dated by TCRdb to 2019 to 2021). For context, the study as a whole: The cohort included a few men and a couple of women between 18 and 49 years of age. Per donor, leukapheresis produced somewhere between about 0.85 and 10 billion PBMCs. For each donor, three plates each were used for CD4 naive and CD4 memory, two plates were used for CD8 naive, and one plate was used for CD8 memory. To increase sequencing depth and limit assay-specific biases, different laboratories used diverse techniques to prepare libraries and sequence TCR repertoires. To estimate repertoire size and how much clonotypes are shared between individuals, the study performed deep sequencing of blood TCR repertoires from roughly five healthy adults. Study-wide findings and limitations: Rarefaction of sorted-subset datasets indicated incomplete sequencing despite the large sequencing depth. Based on pairwise subsampling, the degree of clonotype sharing among donors was expected to be affected by sequencing depth. Naive subsets generally had larger estimated clonotype richness than memory subsets. Clonotypes shared by all four sorted-subset donors showed higher generation probabilities than non-shared clonotypes. Sampling was restricted to blood, and TCR repertoires in tissues likely differ from the TCR repertoires found in blood. Sharing across several donors was observed for roughly 5.4% of naive CD4, about 4% of naive CD8, about 2.3% of memory CD4, and 0.4% of memory CD8 clonotypes. The genetic and exposure-history diversity represented was limited by the small number of donors.

About this clone: Its specific antigen is unknown. Within one base of it there is no much larger clone, and no base qualities were kept.

As encoded in the germline V gene (reference sequence), CDR1 is LNHDA while CDR2 is SQIVND. V sheds 6 bases and J sheds 4 bases, leaving 10 bases between their ends. Counted from cysteine to phenylalanine, this CDR3 has 13 amino acids. The CDR3 DNA has 39 bases and is translated from base 1. Using the deep immunoSEQ assay, multiplex PCR amplified TCR CDR3 regions from genomic DNA. Extracted genomic DNA from each cell subset was spread evenly across all wells of several immunoSEQ 96-well plates, with each plate serving as a replicate. For sorted subsets, roughly 200 ng of genomic DNA, equivalent to around 29,000 T cell genomes, went into each replicate PCR. Purified libraries were quantified with a Qubit 3.0 fluorometer, sized on a Bioanalyzer 2100, and re-quantified with the KAPA Library Quantification kit. Every immunoSEQ 96-well plate was sequenced on a separate single-read 150-cycle Illumina NextSeq 550 flow cell. Concerning the study's data processing: Because the immunoSEQ output included only junctional sequences and no quality scores, the filtering could not be the same as the filtering used for full-length reads. Sequences were annotated with PyIR, a Python wrapper for IgBLAST v1.9, and V/J genes and CDR3 were assigned using IMGT germline references. Reads were removed for weak V/J assignments (E-value above 1e-6), missing CDR3, stop codons, out-of-frame junctions, or ambiguous translated residues. V3J clonotypes were defined by identical inferred V gene, J gene, and CDR3 amino acid sequence. The percentage overlap between two repertoires was calculated by dividing the number of shared unique clonotypes by the size of the smaller repertoire. Richness of each repertoire was evaluated using RTK rarefaction, the Chao1 estimator, and Recon v2.1 estimates of unobserved clonotypes. Generation probabilities were computed with OLGA for all TCRbeta clonotypes obtained by the gDNA method from several donors. The immuneACCESS repertoire file appears here via TCRdb, limited to in-frame rearrangements. These files lack a portion of the clones; in checked studies, under half of the deficit traces to unresolved V genes, and the cause of the others is not known. V and J calls and clone size are given by that table; D and trimming were obtained from the DNA. The table for this sample lists roughly 2.5 million clones; about 92% of them were counted only once. The ten largest clones take up about 0.13% of the sample.

The donors were healthy, HIV-negative adults who had no recently reported acute infections or vaccinations. Every donor was a Caucasian adult living in Nashville, Tennessee, USA. CD4+ T cells were enriched by magnetic negative selection, after which naive cells were positively selected on CD45RA and the negative fraction was taken as the memory subset. Blood was collected by leukapheresis, and PBMCs were isolated by Ficoll-Histopaque density gradient centrifugation and then cryopreserved in liquid nitrogen vapor phase. Analytical flow cytometry was used to check the purity and quantity of each magnetically sorted T cell population. Genomic DNA was isolated from every sorted fraction and measured by UV absorbance on a Nanodrop 2000c.

The sample consisted of naive CD4+ T cells sorted from blood. The meaning of the sample's cell subset or site label: CD45RA+ positively selected. The chain uses TRBV19 and TRBJ1-5; TRBD1 might be the D gene, on 6 matching bases. The source of this sequence is a man younger than 35 in good health. In nucleotides, the sequence is TGTGCCAGTAGCTACGACAGGAATCAGCCCCAGCATTTT. This is translated as CASSYDRNQPQHF.